The clone carrying this T cell receptor beta chain was observed at least ten times. As it was prepared, the TCRbeta library received unique molecular identifiers. TCRdb recomputed calls from the PCR reads with MiXCR, one row per CDR3 protein. The table records hundreds of thousands of distinct CDR3 sequences, around 13% of them present only once. These data originate in a study of T-cell reconstitution after alpha-beta-depleted transplantation in children. J was trimmed by 6 bases and V by 8 bases; bases with no gene match: 14. CDR3 length equals 15 residues. Germline V gene sequence: CDR1 MNHEY, CDR2 SMNVEV (reference sequence).

This sequence joins TRBV27 and TRBJ2-7, with 9 bases matching TRBD1. The input for sequencing was PBMCs from the stem cell graft donor, taken from the stem cell graft. The TCR was taken from a human donor who donated a stem cell graft to a child with combined immunodeficiency. The CDR3 DNA is TGTGCCAGCCGTACCCTTACAGGGGGCTATCGCGAGCAGTACTTC. This translates into CASRTLTGGYREQYF.